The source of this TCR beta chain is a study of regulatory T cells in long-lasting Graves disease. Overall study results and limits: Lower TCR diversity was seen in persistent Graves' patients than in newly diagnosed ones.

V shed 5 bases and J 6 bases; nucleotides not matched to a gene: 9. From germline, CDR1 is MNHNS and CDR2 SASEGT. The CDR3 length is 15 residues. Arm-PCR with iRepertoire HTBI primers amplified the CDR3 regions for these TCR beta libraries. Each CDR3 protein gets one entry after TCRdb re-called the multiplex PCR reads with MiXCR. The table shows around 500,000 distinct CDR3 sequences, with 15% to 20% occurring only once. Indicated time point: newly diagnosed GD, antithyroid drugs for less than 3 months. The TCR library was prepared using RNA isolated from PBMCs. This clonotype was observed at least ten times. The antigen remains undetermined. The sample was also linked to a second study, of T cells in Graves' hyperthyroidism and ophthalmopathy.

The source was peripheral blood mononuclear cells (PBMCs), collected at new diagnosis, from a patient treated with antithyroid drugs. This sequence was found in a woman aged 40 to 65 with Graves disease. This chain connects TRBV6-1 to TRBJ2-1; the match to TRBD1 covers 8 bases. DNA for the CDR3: TGTGCCAGCAGTATGCCGGGACAGGCAATCAATGAGCAGTTCTTC. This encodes CASSMPGQAINEQFF.